Listed below are T cell receptor beta chains from one sample, sequenced in a study of cytomegalovirus exposure and HLA in healthy donors. Produced via immunoSEQ multiplex PCR; TCRdb's table is partial and in-frame only. Here the sample spans under 130,000 clones, 60% to 70% being singletons. Sequencing was done on a sample of PBMCs. These receptors all come from a woman aged 45-60 years in good health and CMV-seronegative. Both conserved end residues are part of each CDR3.

J gene | V gene | CDR3 protein
TRBJ2-1 | TRBV5-4 | CASNIKGAQGEQFF
TRBJ2-1 | TRBV7-3 | CASSPGTSGDNEQFF
TRBJ2-5 | TRBV30 | CAWSTQWGGRETQYF
TRBJ2-1 | TRBV10-2 | CASSERSGLAYGRVFF
TRBJ1-3 | TRBV18 | CASSPQRSLQHSGNTIYF
TRBJ2-1 | TRBV29-1 | CSVAATSGKREQFF
TRBJ2-7 | TRBV21-1 | CASTDRQGKGEQYF
TRBJ1-6 | TRBV2 | CASSDGFSRNSPLHF
TRBJ2-7 | TRBV5-1 | CASSSFPGDSYEQYF
TRBJ2-7 | TRBV5-1 | CASSPTGYSSEQYF
TRBJ2-1 | TRBV15 | CATSRDLTSGNEQFF
TRBJ2-1 | TRBV28 | CASRLGTRKYNEQFF
TRBJ1-2 | TRBV27 | CASSLLGSGTPYGYTF
TRBJ1-2 | TRBV30 | CAWTTGQALSLF
TRBJ2-3 | TRBV6-5 | CASSPNTDTQYF
TRBJ2-3 | TRBV7-9 | CASSLGASIFTDTQYF
TRBJ2-1 | TRBV6-6 | CASSYYDRSYNEQFF
- | TRBV2 | CASSGTGGDEQYF
- | TRBV28 | CASSLEGPATQYF
TRBJ2-7 | TRBV19 | CASSRTSGSYEQYF
TRBJ2-3 | TRBV5-1 | CASSLVFQTSAGTSGSTDTQYF
TRBJ1-1 | TRBV4-2 | CASSQDRGEKNTEAFF
TRBJ2-4 | TRBV6-6 | CASRLLPGLETNIQYF
TRBJ2-7 | TRBV5-1 | CASSLALGQGIYYEQYF
TRBJ2-1 | TRBV7-9 | CASSFSGYNEQFF
TRBJ2-5 | TRBV11-2 | CASRNPLAGIQETQYF
TRBJ1-2 | TRBV7-9 | CASSRGQETYGYTF
TRBJ1-1 | TRBV20-1 | CSALVNTEAFF
TRBJ1-5 | TRBV18 | CASSTLGQMGNQPQHF